Only a few counts were recorded for the clone carrying this T cell receptor beta chain. Clones were read by immunoSEQ multiplex PCR, and TCRdb kept only the in-frame ones, dropping some. Of approximately 250,000 clones listed, roughly 85% were seen once; the top ten hold 2.9%. The data originate from a study of Ad26.COV2.S vaccination and SARS-CoV-2 variants. Study overall: Ad26.COV2.S shots went into the muscle once or twice, 56 days apart.

This sample's treatment: roughly 18 received Ad26.COV2.S at low or high dose, single or two shots; roughly five received placebo; per-sample allocation not given. Sampling happened 63 days after the first vaccine or placebo injection. The CDR3 spans 13 residues. Germline-derived CDR1 and CDR2 are SGHVS and FNYEAQ. The V and J ends lost 1 base and 4 bases respectively, with 7 bases between them. The sample in question was peripheral blood, obtained in a trial of Ad26.COV2.S vaccine versus placebo. The V and J genes are TRBV7-6 and TRBJ1-1; unclear D gene. This clonotype was obtained from a person aged 18-65 years who received the Ad26.COV2.S COVID-19 vaccine or a placebo. CDR3 in amino acids: CASSLEQRTEAFF. For the CDR3, the DNA is TGTGCCAGCAGCTTAGAACAGCGCACTGAAGCTTTCTTT.